These 3 T cell receptor beta chains share one sample of origin, sequenced in a study of T cells expressing NK-cell markers. Reanalyzing the 5' RACE reads, TCRdb keeps one entry per CDR3 protein, without DNA. The sample includes about 460,000 distinct CDR3 sequences. Sequencing was done on a sample of blood T cells: a sorted CD56 or NKG2C T cell subset, CD4+ or CD8+ T cells, or bulk PBMC T cells (not recorded which). The origin of the receptors is a woman aged 50 to 60 in good health.

The rearrangement uses TRBV11-2 and TRBJ2-1; TCRdb outputs TRBD1, but without DNA this stays unchecked. Germline V CDR1 and CDR2: SGHAT, FQNNGV. The CDR3 spans 14 residues. CDR3 sequence reads: CASSLSGRGDEQFF.

The genes are TRBV10-3 and TRBJ2-1; TCRdb reports TRBD2, a call that lacks DNA to check it against. The germline CDR1 and CDR2 sequences are ENHRY and SYGVKD. The CDR3 has 17 amino acids. CDR3 region: CAISESTGAGAYNEQFF.

The genes are TRBV3-1 and TRBJ2-5. The CDR3 is 13 residues long. Germline CDR1 LGHDT, CDR2 YNNKEL (reference sequence). The CDR3 here is CASSQALQETQYF.